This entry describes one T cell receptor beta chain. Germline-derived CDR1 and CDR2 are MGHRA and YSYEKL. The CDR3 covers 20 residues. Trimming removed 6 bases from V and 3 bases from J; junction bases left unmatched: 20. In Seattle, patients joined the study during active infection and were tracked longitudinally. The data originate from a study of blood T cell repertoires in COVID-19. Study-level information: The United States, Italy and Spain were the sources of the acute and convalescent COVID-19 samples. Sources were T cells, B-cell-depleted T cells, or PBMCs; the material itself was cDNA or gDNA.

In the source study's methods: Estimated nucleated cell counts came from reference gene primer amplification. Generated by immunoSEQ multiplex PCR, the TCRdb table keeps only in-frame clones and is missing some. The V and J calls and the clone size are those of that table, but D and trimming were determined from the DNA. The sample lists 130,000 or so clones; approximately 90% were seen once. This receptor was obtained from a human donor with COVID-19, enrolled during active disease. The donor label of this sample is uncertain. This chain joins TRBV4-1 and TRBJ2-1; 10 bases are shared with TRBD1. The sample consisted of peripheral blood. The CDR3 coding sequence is TGCGCCAGCAGAGAATCAGACAGGGGGCAAAGTCACGGCATCTACAATGAGCAGTTCTTC. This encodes CASRESDRGQSHGIYNEQFF.